This T cell receptor (beta chain) stems from a study of blood T cell repertoires in COVID-19. At the level of the study: From T cells, B-cell-depleted T cells, or PBMCs came the material, which was cDNA or gDNA.

Only a few counts were recorded for this clone. V gave up 7 bases and J gave up 6 bases; unmatched junction bases: 8. Germline V CDR1 and CDR2: LNHDA, SQIVND (reference sequence). The CDR3 spans 15 residues. Produced via immunoSEQ multiplex PCR; TCRdb's table is partial and in-frame only. Of 350,000 to 450,000 clones listed, 70% to 90% are singletons. The chain employs TRBV19 and TRBJ1-5, with 11 bases that match TRBD1. The sample consisted of PBMCs or T cells enriched from blood (not recorded which). The sequence was obtained from a middle-aged man in a cohort exposed to, infected with or recovered from COVID-19 (not recorded which). CDR3 loop: CASKNRTGGTQPQHF. DNA of the CDR3: TGTGCCAGTAAGAATAGGACAGGGGGCACTCAGCCCCAGCATTTT.